The 26 T cell receptor beta chains given below trace back to one sample, sequenced in a study of regulatory T cells in long-lasting Graves disease. Time point defined: newly diagnosed GD, antithyroid drugs for less than 3 months. The TCR library was made from RNA extracted from PBMCs. iRepertoire HTBI primers and Arm-PCR of CDR3 regions built TCR beta libraries. One entry per CDR3 protein results from TCRdb running MiXCR on the multiplex PCR reads. Of 620,000 or so distinct CDR3 sequences listed, about 16% are singletons. These data were also filed under a second study, of T cells in Graves' hyperthyroidism and ophthalmopathy.

The sequenced sample was peripheral blood mononuclear cells (PBMCs), obtained at new diagnosis, from a patient treated with antithyroid drugs. These receptors all stem from a woman younger than 45 with Graves disease.

This chain joins TRBV25-1 and TRBJ2-1; D is possibly TRBD2 (6 bases). Germline CDR1 reads MGHDK; CDR2 reads SYGVNS. This CDR3 region has 16 residues. V lost 4 bases, J lost 6 bases, and 19 bases lay in between. The CDR3 here is CASSVTSGTRLNEQFF. Written as DNA, the CDR3 is TGTGCCAGCAGTGTCACATCCGGGACTCGCCTCAATGAGCAGTTCTTC. Combining the CDR3 with reference TRBV25-1 and TRBJ2-1 gives the whole variable domain EADIYQTPRYLVIGTGKKITLECSQTMGHDKMYWYQQDPGMELHLIHYSYGVNSTEKGDLSSESTVSRIRTEHFPLTLESARPSHTSQYLCASSVTSGTRLNEQFFGPGTRLTVL.

This clonotype has ten or more counts. V is TRBV4-1 and J is TRBJ2-5; 10 nucleotides line up with TRBD2. From germline, CDR1 is MGHRA and CDR2 YSYEKL. With 9 bases clipped from V and 5 bases from J, the junction kept 12 bases outside the gene matches. This CDR3 is built from 15 residues. The CDR3 nucleotides read TGCGCCAGTGGACTAGCGGAGGCCCAGGGGGAGACCCAGTACTTC. Amino acids: CASGLAEAQGETQYF.

This clonotype was counted many times. The chain links TRBV28 to TRBJ1-1; D gene ambiguous. This CDR3 has 13 amino acids. The V and J ends lost 2 bases and 5 bases respectively, with 9 bases between them. Germline CDR1 MDHEN, CDR2 SYDVKM. CDR3 in amino acids: CASSLLTATEAFF. For the CDR3, the DNA is TGTGCCAGCAGTTTACTTACCGCGACTGAAGCTTTCTTT.

In the case of this clonotype: A clone one base away is much larger, so this may be a read error. This chain joins TRBV20-1 and TRBJ2-7; D might be TRBD1 or TRBD2, each matching 5 bases. CDR1 and CDR2 (germline): DFQATT, SNEGSKA (reference sequence). This CDR3 comprises 13 residues. The CDR3 reads CSAPRVFGDEQCF. In DNA form, the CDR3 reads TGCAGTGCTCCTCGGGTTTTTGGGGACGAGCAGTGCTTC.

The chain employs TRBV9 and TRBJ2-5; weak D call: TRBD1 (6 bases). CDR1 is SGDLS, CDR2 YYNGEE, per germline. The V end was cut by 0 bases, the J end by 5 bases, with 17 bases between. This CDR3 is built from 16 residues. CDR3 coding DNA: TGTGCCAGCAGCGTAGGGCCAGGGGTTGTTGGGGAGACCCAGTACTTC. Its translation is CASSVGPGVVGETQYF.

On this clonotype: A much larger clonotype is one base distant, so this may be a read error. This rearrangement joins TRBV7-2 to TRBJ2-1; 14 bases fit TRBD2. CDR1 and CDR2 from the germline V gene are SGHTA and FQGNSA. CDR3 size: 18 residues. J gave up 13 bases and V 3 bases, and 17 bases lay outside the gene matches. The CDR3 sequence is CASSFTGTSGRGQETQFF. CDR3 in DNA: TGTGCCAGCAGCTTCACCGGGACTAGCGGGAGAGGCCAAGAGACCCAGTTCTTC.

This clonotype was observed at least ten times. J is TRBJ1-5 and V is TRBV20-1; D ambiguous. CDR3 length: 13 amino acids. Germline CDR1 DFQATT, CDR2 SNEGSKA (reference sequence). Trimming removed 5 bases at V and 3 bases at J, with 11 bases between. Here the CDR3 DNA reads TGCAGTGCTCCACCACCACTCAATCAGCCCCAGCATTTT. It is translated as CSAPPPLNQPQHF.

This clonotype was seen ten or more times. The chain recombines TRBV6-5 with TRBJ1-2, with 9 bases lining up with TRBD1. The CDR3 sequence is 16 residues long. J was trimmed by 8 bases and V by 4 bases; bases with no gene match: 14. Germline V gene lookup returns CDR1 MNHEY and CDR2 SVGAGI. CDR3: CASSSPLTPGQGGYTF. The CDR3 DNA reads as TGTGCCAGCAGTTCGCCCTTAACTCCGGGACAGGGCGGCTACACCTTC.

The sample holds many counts of this clonotype. CDR3 residues: CASSPKSLSAEAFF. The DNA of the CDR3 is TGTGCCAGCAGCCCCAAGTCGTTGAGTGCTGAAGCTTTCTTT. V gene TRBV3-1 combines with J gene TRBJ1-1; D is undetermined. The germline V gene encodes CDR1 LGHDT and CDR2 YNNKEL (reference sequence). V was pared by 4 bases and J by 6 bases, with 15 bases between. This CDR3 is built from 14 residues.

Many counts were recorded for this clonotype. This sequence joins TRBV28 and TRBJ1-1, with 7 positions matching TRBD1. The CDR3 length is 17 residues. V was pared by 4 bases and J by 11 bases, with 22 bases of the junction left unmatched. Per the germline V gene, CDR1 is MDHEN and CDR2 is SYDVKM. The CDR3 region has the DNA TGTGCCAGCAGTTCAGGGGGGACCTCGCGGGGACGGGGGCGGGCTTTCTTT. This translates into CASSSGGTSRGRGRAFF.

V gene TRBV28 combines with J gene TRBJ2-7; D is undetermined. The CDR3 totals 14 residues. Per the germline V gene, CDR1 is MDHEN and CDR2 is SYDVKM. Trimming shortened V by 8 bases and J by 0 bases, and 14 bases separated the two germline ends. CDR3 in DNA: TGTGCCAGCGGAAACGGTCGCGCCTCCTACGAGCAGTACTTC. Its translation: CASGNGRASYEQYF.

In this sample, this clonotype turned up a few times. This CDR3 is CSARSNAGGSLSGANVLTF. CDR3 in DNA: TGCAGTGCTAGGTCTAATGCGGGAGGATCTCTCTCCGGGGCCAACGTCCTGACTTTC. The chain links TRBV20-1 to TRBJ2-6; TRBD2 agrees at 8 bases. Germline V CDR1 and CDR2: DFQATT, SNEGSKA (reference sequence). Trimming at V came to 3 bases and at J to 4 bases, leaving 17 bases not matched to a gene. The CDR3 extends over 19 amino acids.

In this sample, this clonotype turned up many times. V and J are TRBV2 and TRBJ1-2; D not certain. Germline-derived CDR1 and CDR2 are SNHLY and FYNNEI. The CDR3 extends over 12 amino acids. Trimming cost V 2 bases and J 6 bases, with 7 bases left between them. Written as DNA, the CDR3 is TGTGCCAGCAGTGAACTTAGAGATGGCTACACCTTC. Protein product: CASSELRDGYTF.

This clonotype was detected ten times or more. One junction end does not reproduce the germline sequence, and a read error may be involved. The chain recombines TRBV20-1 with TRBJ2-7; 12 nucleotides agree with TRBD2. This CDR3 region has 14 residues. CDR1 is DFQATT and CDR2 is SNEGSKA in the germline V gene (reference sequence). CDR3 DNA: TGCAGTGCTAGTCTCGGACTAGCGGGGCGTCCCCAGGACTTC. This sequence encodes CSASLGLAGRPQDF.

As to this clonotype: With a much larger clone just one base away, this may be a read error. This chain links TRBV20-1 with TRBJ2-5, with TRBD1 as a possible D gene (6 bases). Germline values: CDR1 DFQATT, CDR2 SNEGSKA (reference sequence). The CDR3 contains 14 residues. CDR3 sequence reads: CSAQLVVGQEAQYF. The CDR3 nucleotides read TGCAGTGCCCAACTAGTAGTGGGACAAGAGGCCCAGTACTTC.

The chain carries TRBV11-1 and TRBJ2-2, with D unresolved. Germline V gene data show CDR1 as SGHAT and CDR2 as FQDESV (reference sequence). V was trimmed by 5 bases and J by 2 bases, leaving 9 bases between them. The CDR3 length is 14 residues. In DNA form, the CDR3 reads TGTGCCAGCAGCCAGACACTTAACACCGGGGAGCTGTTTTTT. The encoded protein is CASSQTLNTGELFF.

The sample holds a few counts of this clonotype. V usage is TRBV7-9 and J usage is TRBJ2-5; the D is unclear. Germline V CDR1 and CDR2: SEHNR, FQNEAQ (reference sequence). V shed 5 bases and J shed 4 bases, with 14 bases lying between them. The CDR3 is 14 amino acids. CDR3 nucleotide sequence: TGTGCCAGCAGCCGCCAGTTGGACGGAGAGACCCAGTACTTC. Translated: CASSRQLDGETQYF.

This clonotype came up many times. The chain employs TRBV12-3 or TRBV12-4 and TRBJ1-1, with D perhaps matching TRBD1 (5 bases). The CDR3 spans 15 residues. The V gene lost 5 bases and the J gene lost 7 bases, with 20 bases spanning the gap. The CDR3 DNA reads TGTGCCAGCAGTCGTTCGGGGACTGCCGGTTTTGAAGCTTTCTTT. Residues: CASSRSGTAGFEAFF.

V gene TRBV10-3 combines with J gene TRBJ2-7, with 7 bases matching TRBD2. CDR1 ENHRY and CDR2 SYGVKD come from the germline V gene. Trimming took 3 bases from V and 6 from J; bases not matched to a gene: 8. This CDR3 is 14 amino acids long. CDR3 residues: CAISDRGGASEQYF. The CDR3, as DNA: TGTGCCATCAGTGACCGGGGAGGGGCTAGCGAGCAGTACTTC.

The V call is TRBV6-2 or TRBV6-3, the J call TRBJ2-2; 8 nucleotides match TRBD1. Trimming took 5 bases from V and 1 from J; bases not matched to a gene: 9. The CDR3 consists of 17 residues. Germline V CDR1 and CDR2: MNHEY, SVGEGT. The CDR3 DNA reads TGTGCCAGCAGTGAATATCTGGGGACAGGGAACACCGGGGAGCTGTTTTTT. Encoded protein: CASSEYLGTGNTGELFF.

This clonotype has a count of ten or more. V gene TRBV6-1 combines with J gene TRBJ1-1; 7 bases are a match to TRBD1. The CDR3 is 12 amino acids. Trimming at V came to 5 bases and at J to 7 bases, leaving 4 bases not matched to a gene. Germline V CDR1 and CDR2: MNHNS, SASEGT. The CDR3 is CASSQSGGEAFF. The CDR3 coding sequence is TGTGCCAGCAGTCAATCAGGGGGTGAAGCTTTCTTT.

In its sample, this clonotype was seen many times. The CDR3 loop is CSARDPGLGGNQPQHF. CDR3 coding DNA: TGCAGTGCTAGAGATCCGGGGTTGGGGGGAAATCAGCCCCAGCATTTT. The gene calls are TRBV20-1 and TRBJ1-5; TRBD1 might be the D (5 bases). The germline V gene has CDR1 DFQATT and CDR2 SNEGSKA (reference sequence). V was trimmed by 0 bases and J by 4 bases, leaving 16 bases between them. The CDR3 has 16 residues.

This clonotype was seen just once. The rearrangement joins TRBV6-2 or TRBV6-3 to TRBJ2-2, with TRBD1 matching over 7 bases. V dropped 5 bases and J dropped 7; count of bases not matched to a gene: 10. The CDR3 sequence is 15 residues long. Per the germline V gene, CDR1 is MNHEY and CDR2 is SVGEGT. The CDR3 coding sequence is TGTGCCAGCAGTGAAATCGACAGGGAGAGCGGGGAGCTGTTTTTT. It yields the protein CASSEIDRESGELFF.

In its sample, this clonotype was seen many times. The chain uses TRBV27 and TRBJ2-4; possible D gene TRBD1, 6 bases. The J call is doubtful: the DNA matches TRBJ1-2 better. The CDR3 is 16 residues long. Per the germline V gene, CDR1 is MNHEY and CDR2 is SMNVEV (reference sequence). CDR3 sequence reads: CASSSLQRQAGGGYTF. Written as DNA, the CDR3 is TGTGCCAGCAGTTCTCTACAACGACAGGCTGGAGGTGGCTACACCTTC.

As concerns this clonotype: This sequence may be a read error, since a much larger clone differs from it by one base. V usage is TRBV12-3 or TRBV12-4 and J usage is TRBJ2-1; D possibly uses TRBD1 or TRBD2 (6 bases each). The CDR3 loop spans 13 amino acids. The CDR3 nucleotides read TGTGGCAGCAGACGCCTGAGGGGGGACGAGCAGTTCTTC. This translates into CGSRRLRGDEQFF.

In the case of this clonotype: It may be a read error: a sequence one base away is much more abundant. The gene calls are TRBV27 and TRBJ1-1, with a tentative D call TRBD1 (6 bases). Germline lookup yields CDR1 MNHEY and CDR2 SMNVEV (reference sequence). This CDR3 is 14 amino acids long. The CDR3 protein is CASRPQGTNTEASF. The CDR3 bases are TGTGCCAGCAGGCCACAGGGAACGAACACTGAAGCTTCCTTT.